This entry is about one T cell receptor (beta chain). This record belongs to a study of shared clonotypes between healthy human individuals. Assay used: immunoSEQ multiplex PCR; TCRdb lists only in-frame clones, some missing. Of over 2 million clones detected, 80% to 95% appear once; the ten largest clones hold 0.3% to 0.45%. The clonotype was recovered from a man aged 18-30 years in good health. Some clones in this sample may be carry-over from other donors' samples. The sequenced sample consisted of naive CD4+ T cells from PBMCs. The subset denotes: CD45RA+ positively selected.

CDR3 coding DNA: TGTGCCAGCAGGCCAGTTAGCCGGTCCTACGAGCAGTACTTC. It translates to CASRPVSRSYEQYF. The genes are TRBV28 and TRBJ2-7; no reliable D call. Trimming took 6 bases from V and 1 from J, leaving 13 bases between them. Germline V CDR1 and CDR2: MDHEN, SYDVKM. This CDR3 has 14 residues.